Listed here are 2 T cell receptor beta chains from one sample, sequenced in a study of blood T cells in healthy people across ages. A J-beta primer mix and a sample-barcoded 5' primer were used in a second PCR of about 7 to 12 cycles. TCRdb reprocessed the 5' RACE reads via MiXCR and lists one record per CDR3 protein. The table records 750,000 or so distinct CDR3 sequences, around 25% of them present only once. Another study also made use of these data, one on T cells of mothers and their children.

The sample taken for sequencing was blood. These receptors originate from a boy aged 5-17 years in good health.

The rearrangement uses TRBV4-3 and TRBJ2-2; tentative D call: TRBD1 (5 bases). Trimming shortened V by 4 bases and J by 4 bases, and 16 bases separated the two germline ends. This CDR3 has 16 amino acids. Per the germline V gene, CDR1 is LGHNA and CDR2 is YSLEER. The CDR3, as DNA: TGCGCCAGCAGCCTAAGTAGTTCCAGGGCCACCGGGGAGCTGTTTTTT. This sequence encodes CASSLSSSRATGELFF.

The DNA of the CDR3 is TGTGCCAGCAGCCCTCAGGGAACGGACTCTCACTATGGCTACACCTTC. Protein product: CASSPQGTDSHYGYTF. V is TRBV13 and J is TRBJ1-2, with a possible D match to TRBD1 (5 bases). Germline V gene sequence: CDR1 PRHDT, CDR2 FYEKMQ (reference sequence). CDR3 length: 16 amino acids. The V and J ends lost 5 bases and 3 bases respectively, with 19 bases between them.